The 15 T cell receptor beta chains below come from one sample, sequenced in a study of breast tumors, draining lymph nodes, adjacent tissues. TCRdb re-called the multiplex PCR reads through MiXCR, storing one row per CDR3 protein. The sample consists of around 19,000 distinct CDR3 sequences, 25% to 35% of them appearing once. Sample: breast tumor tissue. The receptors derive from a female donor with breast cancer. Some clones in this sample may be carry-over from other donors' samples.

This clonotype was counted at least ten times. V gene TRBV20-1 combines with J gene TRBJ2-5; D ambiguous. The CDR3 consists of 10 residues. Germline lookup yields CDR1 DFQATT and CDR2 SNEGSKA (reference sequence). V gave up 5 bases and J gave up 7 bases, with 8 bases separating them. DNA for the CDR3: TGCAGTGCTCCCCTTTGGACCCAGTACTTC. Its translation is CSAPLWTQYF.

The chain uses TRBV2 and TRBJ2-7, with 12 bases that match TRBD2. The V and J ends lost 0 bases and 6 bases, in that order; junction bases with no gene match: 9. The CDR3 is 17 amino acids. CDR1 is SNHLY and CDR2 is FYNNEI in the germline V gene. The CDR3 protein is CASSEAFRLAGVLEQYF. Here the CDR3 DNA reads TGTGCCAGCAGTGAAGCGTTCCGACTAGCGGGAGTTCTCGAGCAGTACTTC.

This clonotype was seen ten or more times. V gene TRBV2 combines with J gene TRBJ2-7, with 7 bases that match TRBD1. J lost 0 bases, V lost 4 bases, and 6 bases had no gene match. Looked up from germline, CDR1 is SNHLY and CDR2 is FYNNEI. CDR3 length: 15 residues. CDR3 coding DNA: TGTGCCAGCAGTGGAGGGACAGTAATCTCCTACGAGCAGTACTTC. It yields the protein CASSGGTVISYEQYF.

This clonotype has at least ten counts. The chain combines TRBV12-3 or TRBV12-4 with TRBJ1-5; no definite D call. V lost 5 bases and J lost 1, with 9 bases in between. This CDR3 has 14 amino acids. The CDR3 spells CASSDSGSNQPQHF. The CDR3 DNA sequence: TGTGCCAGCAGTGACTCCGGGAGCAATCAGCCCCAGCATTTT.

This clonotype was seen repeatedly, ten times or more. The rearrangement uses TRBV30 and TRBJ2-1, with TRBD2 matching 12 bases. J was trimmed by 0 bases and V by 2 bases; bases with no gene match: 5. Looked up from germline, CDR1 is GTSNPN and CDR2 is SVGIG (reference sequence). CDR3 size: 17 residues. CDR3 bases: TGTGCCTGGAGTATGCAACTAGCGGGGGGCTCCTACAATGAGCAGTTCTTC. Translating gives CAWSMQLAGGSYNEQFF.

This clonotype has ten or more counts. The chain links TRBV12-3 or TRBV12-4 to TRBJ1-4; D unresolved. V was shortened by 6 bases and J by 4 bases, with 15 bases between the two germline ends. The CDR3 sequence is 15 residues long. CDR3 protein: CASRLSTAGNEKLFF. CDR3 in DNA: TGTGCCAGCAGATTGAGCACAGCGGGTAATGAAAAACTGTTTTTT.

This clonotype was seen repeatedly, ten times or more. The CDR3: CSASTGRENSPLHF. The CDR3, as DNA: TGCAGTGCTAGTACAGGGAGGGAGAATTCACCCCTCCACTTT. This chain uses TRBV20-1 with TRBJ1-6, with D possibly being TRBD1 (6 bases). The CDR3 contains 14 residues. Germline CDR1 and CDR2: DFQATT and SNEGSKA (reference sequence). Trimming shortened V by 3 bases and J by 7 bases, and 13 bases separated the two germline ends.

Concerning this clonotype itself: A read error is likely, as this CDR3 ends without the conserved phenylalanine or tryptophan. It is unclear where the CDR3 begins or ends on the DNA, so no DNA is shown, and the CDR3 is as TCRdb lists it. V usage is TRBV24-1 and J usage is TRBJ1-5; TRBD1 is the table's D call and was not checked against the DNA. The germline gives CDR1 KGHDR, CDR2 SFDVKD. 14 amino acids form the CDR3, both terminal residues included. The CDR3 sequence is CATSADRDGISPST.

Points on this clonotype: This may come from a read error, since a much larger clone is one base off. The V and J genes are TRBV19 and TRBJ2-7; D may match TRBD1 or TRBD2 (5 bases each). Trimming removed 9 bases at V and 2 bases at J, with 14 bases between. CDR1 and CDR2 from the germline V gene are LNHDA and SQIVND (reference sequence). The CDR3 spans 13 residues. CDR3 in DNA: TGTGCCAGCAAGGACGGGGCGACCTACGAGCAGTACTTC. This translates into CASKDGATYEQYF.

This clonotype occurred many times. The genes are TRBV19 and TRBJ2-1, with D perhaps being TRBD1 or TRBD2 (5 bases each). CDR3 length equals 13 residues. Germline V gene sequence: CDR1 LNHDA, CDR2 SQIVND (reference sequence). V shed 7 bases and J shed 4 bases, with 11 bases lying between them. The CDR3 is CASNEGPYNEQFF. The CDR3 nucleotides read TGTGCCAGTAATGAGGGGCCATACAATGAGCAGTTCTTC.

This clonotype was detected ten times or more. The V call is TRBV28, the J call TRBJ2-5; perhaps TRBD2 as D (6 bases). The V gene lost 5 bases and the J gene lost 0 bases, with 10 bases spanning the gap. This CDR3 is 14 amino acids long. Germline assignment: CDR1 MDHEN and CDR2 SYDVKM. In DNA form, the CDR3 reads TGTGCCAGCAGTCGCCGGGACTACCAAGAGACCCAGTACTTC. Protein sequence: CASSRRDYQETQYF.

This clonotype appeared a few times. V and J are TRBV7-9 and TRBJ2-3; 8 bases are a match to TRBD2. CDR3 length: 15 residues. V was clipped by 6 bases and J by 2 bases; unmatched bases: 7. CDR1 is SEHNR and CDR2 is FQNEAQ in the germline V gene (reference sequence). In DNA, the CDR3 is TGTGCCAGCAGTTCGCGGGAGGCAAACACAGATACGCAGTATTTT. It specifies CASSSREANTDTQYF.

In DNA form, the CDR3 reads TGTGCCAGCAGCGGGGGACAGCTCATCAACACTGAAGCTTTCTTT. Translation: CASSGGQLINTEAFF. The gene calls are TRBV9 and TRBJ1-1, with 7 bases that match TRBD1. Germline lookup yields CDR1 SGDLS and CDR2 YYNGEE. The CDR3 extends over 15 amino acids. Germline trimming cut 3 bases from V and 2 bases from J; bases unmatched to any gene: 7.

Many counts were recorded for this clonotype. This sequence joins TRBV6-5 and TRBJ2-3, with 8 positions matching TRBD1. This CDR3 spans 15 amino acids. Germline V gene lookup returns CDR1 MNHEY and CDR2 SVGAGI. With 4 bases clipped from V and 2 bases from J, the junction kept 5 bases outside the gene matches. CDR3 residues: CASSSGTGDTDTQYF. The CDR3 DNA follows: TGTGCCAGCAGTTCCGGGACAGGAGACACAGATACGCAGTATTTT.

Ten or more counts support this clonotype. V and J are TRBV4-2 and TRBJ1-5; D is perhaps TRBD1 (6 bases). There are 16 residues in the CDR3. Germline V CDR1 and CDR2: LGHNA, YNFKEQ. V was clipped by 2 bases and J by 5 bases, with 16 bases between them. The CDR3 DNA follows: TGTGCCAGCAGCCAACTACTTGGGGACACCCATCAGCCCCAGCATTTT. The encoded protein is CASSQLLGDTHQPQHF.